The source of this TCR beta chain is a study of monozygotic twins with inflammatory bowel disease (dated by TCRdb to the late 2010s). With respect to the entire study: In total, around 30 monozygotic twin pairs made up the full study: 19 Danish pairs, all IBD-discordant, plus nine German pairs, of which four were IBD-concordant and five were IBD-discordant. The search for disease-associated traits relied mainly on comparing, within discordant pairs, IBD patients with their genetically identical healthy co-twins. Each individual had, on average, about 151 000 unique TCRalpha sequences and 181 000 unique TCRbeta sequences available for analysis.

From each donor, an approximately 2.5 ml peripheral blood sample was collected into PAXgene tubes and stored at -80 degrees C. Without any T cell sorting, total RNA was extracted from whole blood using the PAXgene blood miRNA kit on an automated QIAcube. Peripheral blood from monozygotic twin pairs concordant or discordant for inflammatory bowel disease was subjected to deep TCRalpha and TCRbeta repertoire profiling with unique molecular barcoding. Smoking habits were recorded for all twin pairs, with individuals classified as current, former or never smokers. About this clonotype: There is no known antigen for this receptor.

Overall study outcomes, separate from this receptor: The analysis was unable to tell different T cell subtypes apart. IBD patients had lower TCRbeta repertoire diversity, measured by the inverse Simpson index, than their healthy co-twins. Compared with healthy twins, IBD patients had fewer clonotypes in common with other individuals, a difference most pronounced in patients showing signs of disease activity. Because patients were on differing immunosuppressive treatments, the repertoires may have picked up extra background noise and inter-individual variability. Concordant and discordant twins showed no difference in repertoire similarity, possibly because of limited statistical power. The results gave no support for a single strong signal or clonotype linked to IBD.

The CDR3 runs 15 amino acids, cysteine and phenylalanine included. The protein alone is recorded here. CDR1 and CDR2 (SGHDT, YYEEEE) derive from the germline V gene. The receptor library was made with 5' RACE. Preparation of each TCR library used about 4,000 ng of total RNA. cDNA was synthesized with SMARTScribe reverse transcriptase in eight separate reactions per sample. During cDNA synthesis, unique molecular identifiers containing a 6-nucleotide sample barcode were introduced by template switching. TCRalpha and TCRbeta cDNA was amplified by two nested PCRs of approximately 17 and 9 cycles, with bead purification after each PCR. Before amplification, the cDNA was treated with uracil DNA-glycosylase and purified using the QIAquick PCR purification kit. The second PCR added Illumina TruSeq-compatible adapters along with sample-specific barcodes. Library quality and concentration were assessed using TapeStation and Qubit, and roughly 5 ng of each library was pooled. The pooled libraries were sequenced with 2 x 100 bp reads and custom sequencing primers on an Illumina HiSeq2500 single-index Rapid Run. Concerning the study's data processing: UMI-based consensus assembly with MiGEC version 1.2.6 was used to correct PCR and sequencing errors. MiXCR version 2.1.1 was used for V(D)J alignment, clonotype assembly and CDR3 extraction. Gene usage, clonotype sharing and MAIT/NKT TCR abundance were normalised by analysing the top 1000, 10 000 and 20 000 clonotypes per sample. After downsampling to 27 000 UMIs, diversity was calculated as the inverse Simpson index using the vegan R package. Paired Mann-Whitney U tests were applied to discordant twin pairs, with Benjamini-Hochberg correction for multiple testing. With the reads reprocessed by TCRdb, a single entry stands for each CDR3 protein sequence and no DNA is reported. Clone size and V and J calls follow TCRdb, not the original study. For this sample, the table gives fewer than 200,000 distinct CDR3 sequences. 2.4% of the sample goes to the ten largest clones.

The specimen was blood. The receptor's source is a human donor with ulcerative colitis or Crohn's disease, or a healthy co-twin of an affected twin (not recorded which). The chain employs TRBV5-6 and TRBJ1-2. This receptor carries the CDR3 CASSLLDANNYGYTF.